This T cell receptor beta chain was observed in a study of graft-versus-host responses after intestinal transplantation. Study-wide background: Recipients had multivisceral, liver-intestinal, or isolated intestinal transplants. Following induction with anti-thymocyte globulin, all recipients were given tacrolimus and steroids for about 3 years.

Broader study findings: GvH clones turned up in recipient marrow; some had shown up first in ileum or blood. When patients had graft-donor T cell macrochimerism, their allografts held high graft-versus-host to host-versus-graft clonal ratios.

About this clone itself: Its specificity is unknown.

Only in-frame clones appear in the TCRdb table, and some are missing; sequencing was by immunoSEQ multiplex PCR. Here the sample spans about 120,000 clones, approximately 92% being singletons. V shed 8 bases, J shed 10 bases, and the junction held 17 bases outside the gene matches. The CDR3 length is 17 residues. CDR1 and CDR2 from the germline V gene are SNHLY and FYNNEI. V usage is TRBV2 and J usage is TRBJ2-1; 13 positions agree with TRBD2. The clonotype comes from a human donor who received an intestinal transplant. This specimen was unstimulated CD4+ T cells sorted from spleen or lymph node cells, taken before intestinal transplant. Here the CDR3 DNA reads TGTGCCAGCGTATGGACTAGCGGGAGCCGACCGGGCGCGGAGCAGTTCTTC. Translating it yields CASVWTSGSRPGAEQFF.